This entry lists 8 T cell receptor beta chains sequenced from one sample in a study of blood T cell repertoires in COVID-19. TCRdb's table, derived via immunoSEQ multiplex PCR, lists solely in-frame clones and lacks some. The sample holds around 100,000 clones; 85% to 90% are singletons and the top ten take 13%. The sequenced material came from peripheral blood. These TCRs come from a human donor in a cohort sampled during active COVID-19.

The chain employs TRBV5-1 and TRBJ2-7, with a possible D match to TRBD1 (6 bases). V lost 0 bases to trimming and J lost 5 bases, with 18 bases between them. Germline V lookup: CDR1 SGHRS, CDR2 YFSETQ. There are 16 residues in the CDR3. CDR3 sequence (DNA): TGCGCCAGCAGCTTGGTTCCAGGGGAGTTCCGAAACGAGCAGTACTTC. Protein sequence: CASSLVPGEFRNEQYF.

V gene TRBV18 combines with J gene TRBJ1-2; 7 bases fit TRBD1. With 3 bases clipped from V and 4 bases from J, the junction kept 5 bases outside the gene matches. Per germline, CDR1 KGHSH and CDR2 LQKENI. The CDR3 contains 14 residues. CDR3 region: CASSPDRLTYGYTF. The CDR3 nucleotides are TGTGCCAGCTCACCGGACAGGTTGACCTATGGCTACACCTTC.

The chain combines TRBV11-2 with TRBJ2-3; 7 bases match TRBD2. J gave up 2 bases and V 1 base, and 12 bases lay outside the gene matches. CDR3 length equals 18 residues. CDR1 is SGHAT, CDR2 FQNNGV, per germline. CDR3 amino acids: CASSLARERWGYTDTQYF. As DNA, the CDR3 is TGTGCCAGCAGCTTAGCGCGGGAGCGGTGGGGCTACACAGATACGCAGTATTTT.

In nucleotides, the CDR3 is TGTGCCAGCAGCACAGGGGCTGGGGCCAACGTCCTGACTTTC. Residues: CASSTGAGANVLTF. J is TRBJ2-6 and V is TRBV3-1 (or the pseudogene TRBV3-2); 7 bases match TRBD1. This CDR3 is 14 amino acids long. The germline CDR1 and CDR2 sequences are LGHDT and YNNKEL (reference sequence). Trimming took 5 bases from V and 2 from J; bases not matched to a gene: 0.

The chain couples TRBV18 to TRBJ2-5; D possibly corresponds to TRBD1 (6 bases). Germline V CDR1 and CDR2: KGHSH, LQKENI. The V end lost 2 bases, the J end lost 1 base, and 11 bases lay between the germline ends. The CDR3 has 15 residues. The CDR3 region has the DNA TGTGCCAGCTCACCAGTGGAACAGGGCCAAGAGACCCAGTACTTC. Translating gives CASSPVEQGQETQYF.

The rearrangement uses TRBV15 and TRBJ1-3, with 9 positions matching TRBD1. Germline V lookup: CDR1 LNHNV, CDR2 YYDKDF (reference sequence). This CDR3 has 16 residues. With V trimmed by 3 bases and J by 5 bases, 8 bases remained unmatched. DNA for the CDR3: TGTGCCACCAGCAGGGACAGGGGCACCATGAGAAACACCATATATTTT. The encoded protein is CATSRDRGTMRNTIYF.

The chain links TRBV6-6 to TRBJ2-7; D perhaps matches TRBD2 (6 bases). The CDR3 has 14 residues. V was clipped by 4 bases and J by 5 bases, with 15 bases between them. CDR1 is MNHNY, CDR2 SVGAGI, per germline (reference sequence). Here the CDR3 reads CASSLGVGGDEQYF. CDR3 DNA sequence: TGTGCCAGCAGTTTAGGGGTAGGAGGGGACGAGCAGTACTTC.

The genes are TRBV12-3 or TRBV12-4 and TRBJ2-2, with D hard to call. V was pared by 6 bases and J by 0 bases, with 5 bases between. The CDR3 sequence is 13 residues long. The CDR3 DNA follows: TGTGCCAGCAGGAGGACGAACACCGGGGAGCTGTTTTTT. It translates to CASRRTNTGELFF.